This T cell receptor (beta chain) is from a study of cytomegalovirus exposure and HLA in healthy donors. Broader study findings: Testing in vitro showed a few CMV-associated chains specific for CMV antigens. High sensitivity and specificity were reportedly achieved when the classifier diagnosed cytomegalovirus status. Beyond CMV serostatus, there was no information to go on about immune exposure. Rare TCR sequences dominated, though some public TCRs recurred in many donors.

Amplification used 60 Vbeta primers and 13 Jbeta primers. Measured with immunoSEQ multiplex PCR; TCRdb has only the in-frame clones, and not every one. Found here are around 97,000 clones, about four fifths of them singletons; the top ten hold roughly 5%. A remark on this clone: Its specificity is unknown.

This receptor was identified in a middle-aged man in good health and CMV-seropositive. Input material: PBMCs.

CDR3 protein: CASSLGAGPDNEQFF. The CDR3 DNA reads TGTGCCAGCAGCTTAGGGGCAGGGCCGGACAATGAGCAGTTCTTC. The chain couples TRBV7-2 to TRBJ2-1, with D possibly matching TRBD1 (5 bases). Per germline, CDR1 SGHTA and CDR2 FQGNSA. Trimming stripped 1 base from V and 5 bases from J, with 12 bases between. The CDR3 length is 15 residues.